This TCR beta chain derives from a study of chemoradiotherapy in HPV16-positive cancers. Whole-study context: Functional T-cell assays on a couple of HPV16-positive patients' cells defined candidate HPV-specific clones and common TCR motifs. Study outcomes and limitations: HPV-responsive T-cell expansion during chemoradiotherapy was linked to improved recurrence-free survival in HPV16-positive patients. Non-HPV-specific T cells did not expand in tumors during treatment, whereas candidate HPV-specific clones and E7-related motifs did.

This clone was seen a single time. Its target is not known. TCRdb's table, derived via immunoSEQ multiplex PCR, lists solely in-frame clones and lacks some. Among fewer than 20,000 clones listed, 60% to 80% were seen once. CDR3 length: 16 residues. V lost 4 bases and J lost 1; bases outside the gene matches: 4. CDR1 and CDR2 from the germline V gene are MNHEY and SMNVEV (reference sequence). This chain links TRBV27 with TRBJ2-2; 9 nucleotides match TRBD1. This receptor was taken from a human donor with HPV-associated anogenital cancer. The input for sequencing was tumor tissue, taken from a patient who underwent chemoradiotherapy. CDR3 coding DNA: TGTGCCAGCAGTTCGACAGGGGGATGGAACACCGGGGAGCTGTTTTTT. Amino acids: CASSSTGGWNTGELFF.